The entry below gives a single T cell receptor (beta chain) sequence along with its context. Its antigen remains unknown. This sequence may be a read error, since a much larger clone differs from it by one base. V shed 1 base and J shed 8 bases, with 15 bases lying between them. Germline V gene data show CDR1 as DFQATT and CDR2 as SNEGSKA (reference sequence). The CDR3 runs to 14 residues. These data come from a study of tumor and adjacent non-tumor tissue in lung cancer. Overall study context: The cohort had about a dozen adenocarcinoma, a couple of squamous cell and 1 small cell patients. Stage I to III disease affected 10 men and a handful of women aged roughly 31 to 76.

Three rounds of nested PCR, following a modified ARM-PCR protocol, produced the TCRbeta library. TCRdb reanalysed the multiplex PCR reads using MiXCR and keeps one entry per CDR3 protein. The sample has tens of thousands of distinct CDR3 sequences; about 70% are singletons. Whole-study findings and limits: Patients with more diverse tumor TCRs had worse survival.

The template was RNA from unsorted bulk tissue. The chain joins TRBV20-1 to TRBJ2-1, with no clear D. Specimen: lung tumor tissue. The clonotype was recovered from a man between 60 and 70 years old with non-small cell lung cancer. DNA of the CDR3: TGCAGTGCTAGAGGTTTAGCATGCGTCCATGAGCAGTTCTTC. Translating it yields CSARGLACVHEQFF.